The entry below gives a single T cell receptor beta chain sequence along with its context. This specimen belongs to a study of blood T cell repertoires in COVID-19. Assay used: immunoSEQ multiplex PCR; TCRdb lists only in-frame clones, some missing. The sample carries approximately 70,000 clones, approximately 80% recorded once. The CDR3 spans 12 residues. The V end lost 5 bases, the J end lost 4 bases, and 9 bases lay between the germline ends. Germline V CDR1 and CDR2: SEHNR, FQNEAQ (reference sequence). The rearrangement joins TRBV7-9 to TRBJ2-7; D perhaps matches TRBD2 (6 bases). The TCR originated in a man in his sixties with COVID-19, enrolled during active disease. The sequenced sample was peripheral blood. CDR3 residues: CASSRLVYEQYF. DNA of the CDR3: TGTGCCAGCAGCCGACTAGTTTACGAGCAGTACTTC.